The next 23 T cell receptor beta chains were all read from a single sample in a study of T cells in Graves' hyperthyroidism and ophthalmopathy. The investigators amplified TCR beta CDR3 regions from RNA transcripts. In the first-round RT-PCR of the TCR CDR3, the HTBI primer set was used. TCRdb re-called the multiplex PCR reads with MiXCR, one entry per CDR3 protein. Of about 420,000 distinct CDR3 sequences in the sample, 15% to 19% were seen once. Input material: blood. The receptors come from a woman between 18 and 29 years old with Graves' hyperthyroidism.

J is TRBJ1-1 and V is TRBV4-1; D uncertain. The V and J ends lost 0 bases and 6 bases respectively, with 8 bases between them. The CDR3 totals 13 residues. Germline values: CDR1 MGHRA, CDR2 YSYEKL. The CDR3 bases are TGCGCCAGCAGCCAAGATTTTGCCGCTGAAGCTTTCTTT. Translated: CASSQDFAAEAFF.

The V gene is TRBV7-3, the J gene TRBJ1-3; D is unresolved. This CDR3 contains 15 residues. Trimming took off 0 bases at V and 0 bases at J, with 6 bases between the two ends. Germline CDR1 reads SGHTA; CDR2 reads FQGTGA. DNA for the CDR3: TGTGCCAGCAGCTTAACCCGAGACTCTGGAAACACCATATATTTT. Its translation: CASSLTRDSGNTIYF.

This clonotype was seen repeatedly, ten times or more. The CDR3 DNA reads TGTGCCAGCAATGAGGGGCTAGATACGCAGTATTTT. As protein: CASNEGLDTQYF. The V call is TRBV2, the J call TRBJ2-3; D may correspond to TRBD1 or TRBD2 (5 bases each). V lost 7 bases, J lost 5 bases, and 10 bases lay in between. In germline, CDR1 is SNHLY, CDR2 FYNNEI. The CDR3 spans 12 residues.

The CDR3 loop reads CASSLRDREVQPQHF. In nucleotides, the CDR3 is TGTGCCAGCAGTTTACGGGACAGGGAGGTTCAGCCCCAGCATTTT. The chain has TRBV27 and TRBJ1-5; 9 bases are shared with TRBD1. Trimming removed 2 bases from V and 6 bases from J; junction bases left unmatched: 5. Germline CDR1 MNHEY, CDR2 SMNVEV (reference sequence). The CDR3 extends over 15 amino acids.

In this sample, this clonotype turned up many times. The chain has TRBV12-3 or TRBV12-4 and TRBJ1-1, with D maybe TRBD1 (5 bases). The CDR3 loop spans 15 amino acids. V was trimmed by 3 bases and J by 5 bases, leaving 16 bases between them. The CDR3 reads CASSLGRAGATEAFF. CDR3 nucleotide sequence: TGTGCCAGCAGTTTGGGCAGGGCCGGAGCAACTGAAGCTTTCTTT.

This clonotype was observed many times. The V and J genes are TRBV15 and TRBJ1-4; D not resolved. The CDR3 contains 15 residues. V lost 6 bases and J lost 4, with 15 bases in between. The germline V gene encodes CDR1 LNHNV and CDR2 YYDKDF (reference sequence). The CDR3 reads CATRPTGSINEKLFF. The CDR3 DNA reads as TGTGCCACCAGACCCACCGGCAGTATTAATGAAAAACTGTTTTTT.

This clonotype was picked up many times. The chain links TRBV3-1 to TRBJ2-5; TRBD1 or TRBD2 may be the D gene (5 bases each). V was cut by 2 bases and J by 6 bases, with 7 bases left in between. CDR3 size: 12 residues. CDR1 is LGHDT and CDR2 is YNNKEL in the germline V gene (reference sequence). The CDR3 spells CASSQRGQTQYF. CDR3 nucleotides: TGTGCCAGCAGCCAAAGGGGACAGACCCAGTACTTC.

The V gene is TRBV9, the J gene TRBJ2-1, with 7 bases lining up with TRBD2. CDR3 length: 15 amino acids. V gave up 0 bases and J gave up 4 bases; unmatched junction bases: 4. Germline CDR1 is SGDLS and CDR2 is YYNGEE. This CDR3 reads CASSVVVGGYNEQFF. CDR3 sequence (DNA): TGTGCCAGCAGCGTAGTGGTGGGGGGGTACAATGAGCAGTTCTTC.

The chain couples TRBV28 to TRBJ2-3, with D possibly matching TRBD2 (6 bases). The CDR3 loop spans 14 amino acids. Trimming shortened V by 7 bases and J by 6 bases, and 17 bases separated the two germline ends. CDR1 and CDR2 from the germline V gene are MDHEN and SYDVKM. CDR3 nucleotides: TGTGCCAGCACAGACTGGGGGAGGTCGGATACGCAGTATTTT. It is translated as CASTDWGRSDTQYF.

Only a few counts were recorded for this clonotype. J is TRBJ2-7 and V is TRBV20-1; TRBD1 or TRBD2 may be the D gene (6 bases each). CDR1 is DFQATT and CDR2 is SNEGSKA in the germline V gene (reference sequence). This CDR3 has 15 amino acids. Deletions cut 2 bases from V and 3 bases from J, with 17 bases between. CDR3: CSARPLVGGSYEQYF. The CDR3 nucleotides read TGCAGTGCTAGACCCCTCGTAGGGGGGAGCTACGAGCAGTACTTC.

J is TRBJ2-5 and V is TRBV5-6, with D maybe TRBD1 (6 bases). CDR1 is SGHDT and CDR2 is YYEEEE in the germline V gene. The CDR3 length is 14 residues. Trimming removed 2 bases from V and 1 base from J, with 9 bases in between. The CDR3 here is CASSFQGRQETQYF. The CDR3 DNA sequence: TGTGCCAGCAGCTTCCAGGGGCGCCAAGAGACCCAGTACTTC. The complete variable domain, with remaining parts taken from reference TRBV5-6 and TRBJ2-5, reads DAGVTQSPTHLIKTRGQQVTLRCSPKSGHDTVSWYQQALGQGPQFIFQYYEEEERQRGNFPDRFSGHQFPNYSSELNVNALLLGDSALYLCASSFQGRQETQYFGPGTRLLVL.

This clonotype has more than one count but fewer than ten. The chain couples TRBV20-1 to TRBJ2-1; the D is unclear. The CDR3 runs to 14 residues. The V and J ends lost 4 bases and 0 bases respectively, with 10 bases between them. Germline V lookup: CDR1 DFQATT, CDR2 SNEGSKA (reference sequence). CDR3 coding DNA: TGCAGTGCTATAGAGATTAGCTCCTACAATGAGCAGTTCTTC. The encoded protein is CSAIEISSYNEQFF.

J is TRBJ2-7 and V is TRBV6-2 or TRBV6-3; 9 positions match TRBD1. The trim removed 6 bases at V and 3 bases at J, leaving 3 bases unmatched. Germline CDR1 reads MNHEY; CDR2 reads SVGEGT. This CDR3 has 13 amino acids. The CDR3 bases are TGTGCCAGCAGACGGACAGGGGTCTACGAGCAGTACTTC. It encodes CASRRTGVYEQYF.

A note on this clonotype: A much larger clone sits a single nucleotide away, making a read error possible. CDR3 residues: CASSLGTGGGWEAFF. CDR3 in DNA: TGTGCCAGCAGCTTAGGGACAGGGGGGGGATGGGAAGCTTTCTTT. V is TRBV7-2 and J is TRBJ1-1, with 10 bases fitting TRBD1. The CDR3 has 15 amino acids. Germline V gene data show CDR1 as SGHTA and CDR2 as FQGNSA. The ends lost 1 base at V and 8 bases at J; junction bases unmatched: 7.

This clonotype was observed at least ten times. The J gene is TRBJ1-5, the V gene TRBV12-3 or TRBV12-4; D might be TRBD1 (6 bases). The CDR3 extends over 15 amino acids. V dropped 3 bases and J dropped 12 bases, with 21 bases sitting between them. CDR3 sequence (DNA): TGTGCCAGCAGTTTTGTAAACCAGGGGAGGAGCGTCCAGCATTTT. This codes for CASSFVNQGRSVQHF.

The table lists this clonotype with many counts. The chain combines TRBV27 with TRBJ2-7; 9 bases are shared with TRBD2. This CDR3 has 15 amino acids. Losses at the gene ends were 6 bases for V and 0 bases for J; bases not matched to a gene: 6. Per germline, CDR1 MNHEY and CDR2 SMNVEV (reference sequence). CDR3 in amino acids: CASRLAGVGSYEQYF. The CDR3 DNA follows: TGTGCCAGCAGATTAGCGGGAGTCGGCTCCTACGAGCAGTACTTC.

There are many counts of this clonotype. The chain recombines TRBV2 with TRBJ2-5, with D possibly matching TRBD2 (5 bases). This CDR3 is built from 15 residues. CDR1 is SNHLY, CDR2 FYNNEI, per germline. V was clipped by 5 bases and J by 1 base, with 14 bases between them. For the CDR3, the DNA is TGTGCCAGCAGTAAAGGTGGGAGTTCCCAAGAGACCCAGTACTTC. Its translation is CASSKGGSSQETQYF.

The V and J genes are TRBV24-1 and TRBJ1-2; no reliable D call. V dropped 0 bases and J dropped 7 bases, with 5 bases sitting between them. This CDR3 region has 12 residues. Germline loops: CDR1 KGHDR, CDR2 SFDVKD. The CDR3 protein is CATSDLGFGYTF. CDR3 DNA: TGTGCCACCAGTGATTTGGGGTTTGGCTACACCTTC.

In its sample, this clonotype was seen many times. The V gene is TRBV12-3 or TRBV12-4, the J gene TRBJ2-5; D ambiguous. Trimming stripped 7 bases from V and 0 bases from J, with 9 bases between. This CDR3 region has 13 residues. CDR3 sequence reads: CASTRGDQETQYF. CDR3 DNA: TGTGCCAGCACCCGTGGGGACCAAGAGACCCAGTACTTC.

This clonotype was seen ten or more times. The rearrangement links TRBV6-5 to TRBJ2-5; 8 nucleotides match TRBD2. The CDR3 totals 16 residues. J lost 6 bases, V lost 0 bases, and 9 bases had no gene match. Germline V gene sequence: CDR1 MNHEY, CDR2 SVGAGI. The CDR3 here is CASSYSIGRGVQTQYF. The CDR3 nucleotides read TGTGCCAGCAGTTACTCGATTGGGCGGGGGGTCCAGACCCAGTACTTC.

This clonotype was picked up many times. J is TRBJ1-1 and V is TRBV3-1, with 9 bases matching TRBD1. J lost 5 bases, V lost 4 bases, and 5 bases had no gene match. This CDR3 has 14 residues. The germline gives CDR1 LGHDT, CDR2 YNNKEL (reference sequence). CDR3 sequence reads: CASSPGQGRTEAFF. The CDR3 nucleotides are TGTGCCAGCAGCCCGGGACAGGGAAGGACTGAAGCTTTCTTT. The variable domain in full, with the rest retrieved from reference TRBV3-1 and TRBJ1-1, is DTAVSQTPKYLVTQMGNDKSIKCEQNLGHDTMYWYKQDSKKFLKIMFSYNNKELIINETVPNRFSPKSPDKAHLNLHINSLELGDSAVYFCASSPGQGRTEAFFGQGTRLTVV.

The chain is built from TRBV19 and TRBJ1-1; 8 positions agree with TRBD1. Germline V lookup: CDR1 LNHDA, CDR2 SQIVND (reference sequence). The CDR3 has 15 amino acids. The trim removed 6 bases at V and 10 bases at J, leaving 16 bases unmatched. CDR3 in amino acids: CASREGDRLLVAAFF. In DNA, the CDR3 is TGTGCCAGTAGAGAGGGGGACAGGCTTCTGGTAGCAGCTTTCTTT.

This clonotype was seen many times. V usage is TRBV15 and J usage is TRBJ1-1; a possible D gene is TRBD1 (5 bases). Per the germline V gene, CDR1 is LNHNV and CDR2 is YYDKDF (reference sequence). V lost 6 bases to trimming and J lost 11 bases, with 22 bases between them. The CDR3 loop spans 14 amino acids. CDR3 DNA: TGTGCCACCAGTGAAAACGGACATATCGAGTCGGCTTTCTTT. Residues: CATSENGHIESAFF.